These 29 T cell receptor beta chains originate from one sample sequenced in a study of blood T cell repertoires in COVID-19. Profiling relied on immunoSEQ multiplex PCR, and the TCRdb table lists in-frame clones only, not all of them. The sample shows 150,000 or so clones, about nine tenths of them seen only once. Sequencing was carried out using peripheral blood. These receptors all come from a man between 18 and 35 years old with acute or convalescent COVID-19.

The chain recombines TRBV10-2 with TRBJ1-2, with TRBD1 identical over 9 bases. Per the germline V gene, CDR1 is WSHSY and CDR2 is SAAADI. The CDR3 is 16 amino acids. The J segment lost 2 bases and the V segment lost 5 bases, leaving 9 bases of the junction unmatched. Here the CDR3 DNA reads TGCGCCAGCAGTCCAAATCCCGGGACAGGGAACTATGGCTACACCTTC. This gives the protein CASSPNPGTGNYGYTF.

The CDR3 DNA reads as TGTGCCAGTAGTCCCGGGACAGGGATGAACACTGAAGCTTTCTTT. It translates to CASSPGTGMNTEAFF. The chain carries TRBV19 and TRBJ1-1; TRBD1 agrees at 9 bases. This CDR3 has 15 amino acids. J was trimmed by 0 bases and V by 5 bases; bases with no gene match: 4. CDR1 and CDR2 (germline): LNHDA, SQIVND (reference sequence).

In its sample, this clone was seen a few times. The V gene is TRBV4-1, the J gene TRBJ2-3; weak D call: TRBD2 (6 bases). Between the trimmed V and J ends, which lost 1 base and 8 bases, there was a span of 22 bases. Looked up from germline, CDR1 is MGHRA and CDR2 is YSYEKL. This CDR3 region has 17 residues. CDR3 sequence (DNA): TGCGCCAGCAGCCAAGCCTGGGGGAGCGGGTCCGAGGGTACGCAGTATTTT. Protein sequence: CASSQAWGSGSEGTQYF.

This chain joins TRBV19 and TRBJ1-1; 9 bases map to TRBD1. The CDR3 covers 15 residues. Germline CDR1 reads LNHDA; CDR2 reads SQIVND (reference sequence). V trimming: 5 bases; J trimming: 5 bases; junction bases outside the gene matches: 9. The CDR3 nucleotides are TGTGCCAGTAGTCCTGGGACAGGGCGTCGGACTGAAGCTTTCTTT. Protein product: CASSPGTGRRTEAFF. Complete variable domain (other parts from reference TRBV19 and TRBJ1-1): DGGITQSPKYLFRKEGQNVTLSCEQNLNHDAMYWYRQDPGQGLRLIYYSQIVNDFQKGDIAEGYSVSREKKESFPLTVTSAQKNPTAFYLCASSPGTGRRTEAFFGQGTRLTVV.

The rearrangement joins TRBV11-2 to TRBJ1-3; D call uncertain. The ends were cut back, 2 bases at V and 0 bases at J, with 5 bases in the middle. CDR1 SGHAT and CDR2 FQNNGV come from the germline V gene. The CDR3 has 14 residues. The CDR3 nucleotides are TGTGCCAGCAGCTTACTAGGCTCTGGAAACACCATATATTTT. Protein: CASSLLGSGNTIYF.

J is TRBJ1-2 and V is TRBV19; a weak D match, TRBD1 (6 bases). Trimming removed 4 bases at V and 1 base at J, with 7 bases between. Germline CDR1 LNHDA, CDR2 SQIVND (reference sequence). The CDR3 spans 13 residues. The CDR3 region is CASSRGGNYGYTF. The CDR3 DNA reads TGTGCCAGTAGTAGAGGGGGTAACTATGGCTACACCTTC. Full variable domain (outside the CDR3, taken from reference TRBV19 and TRBJ1-2): DGGITQSPKYLFRKEGQNVTLSCEQNLNHDAMYWYRQDPGQGLRLIYYSQIVNDFQKGDIAEGYSVSREKKESFPLTVTSAQKNPTAFYLCASSRGGNYGYTFGSGTRLTVV.

V is TRBV30 and J is TRBJ1-2, with 7 positions matching TRBD1. The trim removed 4 bases at V and 7 bases at J, leaving 6 bases unmatched. This CDR3 contains 12 residues. The germline gives CDR1 GTSNPN, CDR2 SVGIG (reference sequence). This chain's CDR3 is CAWTDDRAGYTF. The CDR3 coding sequence is TGTGCCTGGACTGACGACAGGGCTGGCTACACCTTC.

The chain couples TRBV7-2 to TRBJ1-6; 8 nucleotides line up with TRBD1. Trimming at V came to 5 bases and at J to 5 bases, leaving 8 bases not matched to a gene. The CDR3 sequence is 16 residues long. From germline, CDR1 is SGHTA and CDR2 FQGNSA. The CDR3 loop is CASSTRTGRDNSPLHF. The CDR3 DNA reads TGTGCCAGCAGCACTCGGACAGGGCGAGATAATTCACCCCTCCACTTT.

V is TRBV3-1 (or the pseudogene TRBV3-2) and J is TRBJ1-4; possibly TRBD1 for D (6 bases). Germline CDR1 LGHDT, CDR2 YNNKEL (reference sequence). This CDR3 region has 13 residues. Trimming removed 6 bases from V and 5 bases from J, with 10 bases in between. The CDR3 reads CASRGGNNEKLFF. CDR3 coding DNA: TGTGCCAGCAGAGGGGGTAACAATGAAAAACTGTTTTTT.

The rearrangement links TRBV3-1 (or the pseudogene TRBV3-2) to TRBJ1-2; D remains ambiguous. V lost 0 bases, J lost 8 bases, and 10 bases lay in between. The V gene's germline CDR1 is LGHDT and CDR2 YNNKEL (reference sequence). The CDR3 runs to 13 residues. CDR3 nucleotide sequence: TGTGCCAGCAGCCAAGATAGTTCAGGAGGCTACACCTTC. It yields the protein CASSQDSSGGYTF.

The J gene is TRBJ2-5, the V gene TRBV27, with TRBD2 matching over 8 bases. V shed 3 bases and J 5 bases; nucleotides not matched to a gene: 11. This CDR3 has 16 amino acids. Germline V gene lookup returns CDR1 MNHEY and CDR2 SMNVEV (reference sequence). CDR3 DNA: TGTGCCAGCAGTTTGAGGGCGTCGGGAGGGAGGGAGACCCAGTACTTC. This codes for CASSLRASGGRETQYF.

The chain is built from TRBV3-1 (or the pseudogene TRBV3-2) and TRBJ1-3; weak D call: TRBD1 (6 bases). CDR3 length equals 17 residues. Germline V gene sequence: CDR1 LGHDT, CDR2 YNNKEL (reference sequence). V was clipped by 7 bases and J by 0 bases, with 19 bases between them. CDR3 bases: TGTGCCAGCACCTCCGACAGGCTGGTAGCCTCTGGAAACACCATATATTTT. Its translation: CASTSDRLVASGNTIYF.

The chain recombines TRBV18 with TRBJ1-1; perhaps TRBD1 as D (6 bases). Germline CDR1 is KGHSH and CDR2 is LQKENI. The V gene lost 4 bases and the J gene lost 0 bases, with 12 bases spanning the gap. This CDR3 has 15 residues. CDR3 loop: CASSHSGEMNTEAFF. CDR3 coding DNA: TGTGCCAGCTCACACTCAGGGGAGATGAACACTGAAGCTTTCTTT. The variable domain in full, completed from reference TRBV18 and TRBJ1-1, reads NAGVMQNPRHLVRRRGQEARLRCSPMKGHSHVYWYRQLPEEGLKFMVYLQKENIIDESGMPKERFSAEFPKEGPSILRIQQVVRGDSAAYFCASSHSGEMNTEAFFGQGTRLTVV.

V is TRBV7-8 and J is TRBJ2-3; 8 bases are shared with TRBD2. This CDR3 is built from 18 residues. With V trimmed by 0 bases and J by 2 bases, 10 bases remained unmatched. Per germline, CDR1 SGHVS and CDR2 FQNEAQ. The CDR3: CASSLAPGTRKTTDTQYF. In DNA form, the CDR3 reads TGTGCCAGCAGCTTAGCTCCCGGGACTAGAAAAACCACAGATACGCAGTATTTT.

This clone was detected a few times. The gene calls are TRBV6-1 and TRBJ2-1; TRBD2 aligns across 9 bases. Unmatched junction bases numbered 4, after V lost 1 base and J lost 3 bases. This CDR3 has 16 residues. Germline CDR1 reads MNHNS; CDR2 reads SASEGT. CDR3 amino acids: CASSEVAGAVYNEQFF. The CDR3, as DNA: TGTGCCAGCAGTGAAGTAGCGGGGGCCGTCTACAATGAGCAGTTCTTC.

This clone was counted only a few times. The chain recombines TRBV3-1 (or the pseudogene TRBV3-2) with TRBJ1-5, with D unresolved. This CDR3 is 14 amino acids long. V was shortened by 4 bases and J by 3 bases, with 10 bases between the two germline ends. CDR1 and CDR2 from the germline V gene are LGHDT and YNNKEL (reference sequence). The CDR3 DNA follows: TGTGCCAGCAGCCCCCGGGGTTACAATCAGCCCCAGCATTTT. It specifies CASSPRGYNQPQHF.

The chain joins TRBV3-1 (or the pseudogene TRBV3-2) to TRBJ1-1; D perhaps matches TRBD1 (6 bases). Trimming pared 3 bases from V and 1 base from J, leaving 15 bases between. The CDR3 is 16 amino acids. In germline, CDR1 is LGHDT, CDR2 YNNKEL (reference sequence). The CDR3 DNA reads as TGTGCCAGCAGCCAGATGGCAGGGGTGGGGAACACTGAAGCTTTCTTT. Protein sequence: CASSQMAGVGNTEAFF.

The chain employs TRBV19 and TRBJ2-1; 9 positions match TRBD2. Per germline, CDR1 LNHDA and CDR2 SQIVND (reference sequence). The J segment lost 5 bases and the V segment lost 2 bases, leaving 7 bases of the junction unmatched. The CDR3 is 16 amino acids. CDR3 amino acids: CASSIWSREGDNEQFF. CDR3 coding DNA: TGTGCCAGTAGTATATGGTCGCGGGAGGGCGACAATGAGCAGTTCTTC.

V is TRBV27 and J is TRBJ1-5; D not certain. With 5 bases removed from V and 4 bases from J, the gap between germline ends came to 15 bases. Germline assignment: CDR1 MNHEY and CDR2 SMNVEV (reference sequence). This CDR3 has 15 residues. The CDR3, as DNA: TGTGCCAGCAGTACGACACTTGGCCCGAATCAGCCCCAGCATTTT. This sequence encodes CASSTTLGPNQPQHF.

The V gene is TRBV5-6, the J gene TRBJ2-7, with 7 positions matching TRBD1. Germline CDR1 is SGHDT and CDR2 is YYEEEE. The CDR3 consists of 14 residues. V lost 2 bases to trimming and J lost 3 bases; unmatched junction nucleotides: 5. The CDR3 loop reads CASSLGGQFYEQYF. The CDR3 DNA sequence: TGTGCCAGCAGCTTAGGGGGACAGTTCTACGAGCAGTACTTC. The entire variable domain, with the rest obtained from reference TRBV5-6 and TRBJ2-7, is as follows: DAGVTQSPTHLIKTRGQQVTLRCSPKSGHDTVSWYQQALGQGPQFIFQYYEEEERQRGNFPDRFSGHQFPNYSSELNVNALLLGDSALYLCASSLGGQFYEQYFGPGTRLTVT.

The rearrangement links TRBV24-1 to TRBJ2-1, with TRBD1 as a possible D gene (6 bases). The CDR3 contains 14 residues. V was pared by 3 bases and J by 10 bases, with 15 bases between. Germline values: CDR1 KGHDR, CDR2 SFDVKD. The CDR3 DNA reads as TGTGCCACCAGTGATCTTACAGGGTTGGGAGAGCAGTTCTTC. Translated, it gives CATSDLTGLGEQFF.

This clone was found once. The rearrangement joins TRBV27 to TRBJ1-1; 8 positions agree with TRBD1. The CDR3 runs 15 residues. V gave up 4 bases and J gave up 2 bases; unmatched junction bases: 6. Germline loops: CDR1 MNHEY, CDR2 SMNVEV (reference sequence). The CDR3 sequence: CASSSPRGQNTEAFF. The CDR3 nucleotides are TGTGCCAGCAGTTCACCCAGGGGGCAAAACACTGAAGCTTTCTTT.

There are a few counts of this clone. The chain recombines TRBV7-8 with TRBJ1-4; tentative D call: TRBD1 (5 bases). Germline values: CDR1 SGHVS, CDR2 FQNEAQ. The CDR3 is 15 residues long. Trimming removed 5 bases at V and 0 bases at J, with 10 bases between. CDR3 residues: CASSLRETTNEKLFF. CDR3 nucleotides: TGTGCCAGCAGCCTCAGGGAAACAACTAATGAAAAACTGTTTTTT.

V is TRBV2 and J is TRBJ1-6; TRBD1 matches at 8 bases. CDR1 and CDR2 from the germline V gene are SNHLY and FYNNEI. The length of the CDR3 is 13 residues. The V segment lost 9 bases and the J segment 6 bases; nucleotides outside the gene matches: 4. DNA of the CDR3: TGTGCCAGTGGACAGGGTGGTAATTCACCCCTCCACTTT. Translated: CASGQGGNSPLHF.

This clone is a singleton in its sample. The chain is built from TRBV19 and TRBJ2-3, with 9 positions matching TRBD2. The CDR3 contains 16 residues. The V segment lost 5 bases and the J segment 2 bases; nucleotides outside the gene matches: 8. Germline V gives CDR1 LNHDA, CDR2 SQIVND (reference sequence). The CDR3 sequence is CASSPSGGPFTDTQYF. The DNA for the CDR3 is TGTGCCAGTAGTCCGAGCGGGGGGCCCTTCACAGATACGCAGTATTTT. Full variable domain (missing parts from reference TRBV19 and TRBJ2-3): DGGITQSPKYLFRKEGQNVTLSCEQNLNHDAMYWYRQDPGQGLRLIYYSQIVNDFQKGDIAEGYSVSREKKESFPLTVTSAQKNPTAFYLCASSPSGGPFTDTQYFGPGTRLTVL.

This chain links TRBV5-4 with TRBJ1-3; maybe TRBD1 (6 bases). Trimming left V 4 bases short and J 0 bases short, with 20 bases between. Germline assignment: CDR1 SGHNT and CDR2 YYREEE (reference sequence). This CDR3 is built from 18 residues. Here the CDR3 reads CASSGRALGQSSGNTIYF. CDR3 coding DNA: TGTGCCAGCAGCGGGAGGGCTCTCGGACAGAGCTCTGGAAACACCATATATTTT.

This rearrangement joins TRBV27 to TRBJ1-2; 9 bases line up with TRBD1. Trimming removed 8 bases from V and 8 bases from J; junction bases left unmatched: 9. The germline V gene encodes CDR1 MNHEY and CDR2 SMNVEV (reference sequence). The CDR3 totals 13 residues. The CDR3 bases are TGTGCCAGCTCTCTACAGGGGGCATGGGGCTACACCTTC. This encodes CASSLQGAWGYTF.

V is TRBV19 and J is TRBJ1-1; D is ambiguous. The CDR3 loop spans 15 amino acids. Germline CDR1 LNHDA, CDR2 SQIVND (reference sequence). Trimming pared 8 bases from V and 4 bases from J, leaving 20 bases between. CDR3 loop: CASSLIPGSGTEAFF. As DNA, the CDR3 is TGTGCCAGTTCTCTCATCCCGGGGTCCGGCACTGAAGCTTTCTTT.

The chain uses TRBV11-2 and TRBJ2-5; possible D gene TRBD2, 7 bases. The CDR3 is 15 residues long. V gave up 4 bases and J gave up 1 base, with 13 bases separating them. Germline lookup yields CDR1 SGHAT and CDR2 FQNNGV. CDR3 protein: CASSSRGGSQETQYF. As DNA, the CDR3 is TGTGCCAGCAGCTCGAGGGGGGGGAGCCAAGAGACCCAGTACTTC. Complete variable domain (other parts from reference TRBV11-2 and TRBJ2-5): EAGVAQSPRYKIIEKRQSVAFWCNPISGHATLYWYQQILGQGPKLLIQFQNNGVVDDSQLPKDRFSAERLKGVDSTLKIQPAKLEDSAVYLCASSSRGGSQETQYFGPGTRLLVL.